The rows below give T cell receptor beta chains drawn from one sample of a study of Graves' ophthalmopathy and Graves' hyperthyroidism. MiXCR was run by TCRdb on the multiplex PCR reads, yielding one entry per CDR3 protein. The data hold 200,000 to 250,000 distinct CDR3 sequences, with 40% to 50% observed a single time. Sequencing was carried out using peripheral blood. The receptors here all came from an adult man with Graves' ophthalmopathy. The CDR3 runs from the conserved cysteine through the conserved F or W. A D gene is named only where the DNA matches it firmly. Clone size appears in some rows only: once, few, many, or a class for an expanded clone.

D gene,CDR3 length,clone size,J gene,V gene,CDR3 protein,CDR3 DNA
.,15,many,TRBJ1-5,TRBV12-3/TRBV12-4,CASTLRGVGNQPQHF,TGTGCCAGCACCCTGAGGGGAGTAGGCAATCAGCCCCAGCATTTT
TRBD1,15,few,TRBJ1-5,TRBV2,CASRDRAGGNQPQHF,TGTGCCAGCAGAGACAGGGCGGGGGGCAATCAGCCCCAGCATTTT
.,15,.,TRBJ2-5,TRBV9,CASSENSSPAETQYF,TGTGCCAGCAGCGAAAATTCCTCCCCTGCGGAGACCCAGTACTTC
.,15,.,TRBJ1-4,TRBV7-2,CASSSSTAHNEKLFF,TGTGCCAGCAGCTCATCGACGGCCCATAATGAAAAACTGTTTTTT
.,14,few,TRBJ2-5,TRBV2,CASSDSGDQETQYF,TGTGCCAGCAGTGATTCGGGGGACCAAGAGACCCAGTACTTC
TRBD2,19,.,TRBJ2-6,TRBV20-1,CSARGVGGSADSGANVLTF,TGCAGTGCTAGGGGAGTAGGCGGGAGTGCTGACTCTGGGGCCAACGTCCTGACTTTC
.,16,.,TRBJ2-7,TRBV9,CASSVDQGGLSYEQYF,TGTGCCAGCAGCGTAGACCAGGGGGGCCTCTCCTACGAGCAGTACTTC
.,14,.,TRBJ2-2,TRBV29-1,CSVEGSKNTGELFF,TGCAGCGTTGAAGGCAGCAAGAACACCGGGGAGCTGTTTTTT
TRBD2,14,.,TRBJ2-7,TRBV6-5,CASIGRTSSYEQYF,TGTGCCAGCATCGGCAGGACTAGCTCCTACGAGCAGTACTTC
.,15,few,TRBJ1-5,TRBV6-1,CASSEFRVLNQPQHF,TGTGCCAGCAGTGAATTTAGGGTACTCAATCAGCCCCAGCATTTT
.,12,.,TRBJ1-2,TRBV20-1,CSAGRGPDGYTF,TGCAGTGCTGGCAGGGGCCCGGATGGCTACACCTTC
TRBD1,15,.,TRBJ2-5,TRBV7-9,CASSFGTGERETQYF,TGTGCCAGCAGCTTCGGGACAGGGGAGCGGGAGACCCAGTACTTC
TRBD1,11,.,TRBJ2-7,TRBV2,CASRTGVEQYF,TGTGCCAGCAGGACAGGGGTCGAGCAGTACTTC
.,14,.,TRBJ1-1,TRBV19,CASSKISGGTEAFF,TGTGCCAGTAGTAAGATTTCGGGGGGGACTGAAGCTTTCTTT
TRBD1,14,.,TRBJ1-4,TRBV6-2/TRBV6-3,CASSARDRYEKLFF,TGTGCCAGCAGTGCGCGGGACAGATATGAAAAACTGTTTTTT
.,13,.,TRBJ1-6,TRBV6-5,CASSEEPNSPLHF,TGTGCCAGCAGTGAAGAACCCAATTCACCCCTCCACTTT
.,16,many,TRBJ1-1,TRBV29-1,CSVGQSISLMNTEAFF,TGCAGCGTTGGGCAGTCCATTTCCCTCATGAACACTGAAGCTTTCTTT
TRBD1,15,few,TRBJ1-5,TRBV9,CASSDGTGGNQPQHF,TGTGCCAGCAGTGATGGGACAGGGGGCAATCAGCCCCAGCATTTT
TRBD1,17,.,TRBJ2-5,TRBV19,CASSMRGQGISVETQYF,TGTGCCAGTAGTATGAGGGGACAGGGGATTTCGGTGGAGACCCAGTACTTC
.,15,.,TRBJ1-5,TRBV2,CASSGTDSSNQPQHF,TGTGCCAGCAGCGGAACTGACAGTAGCAATCAGCCCCAGCATTTT
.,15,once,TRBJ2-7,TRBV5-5,CASSGEVRTDYEQYF,TGTGCCAGCAGCGGGGAGGTGCGTACAGACTACGAGCAGTACTTC
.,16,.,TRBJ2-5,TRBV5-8,CASSLGLVDGLETQYF,TGTGCCAGCAGCTTGGGACTGGTGGATGGGTTAGAGACCCAGTACTTC
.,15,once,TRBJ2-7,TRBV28,CATSSVTRGSYEQYF,TGTGCCACCAGCAGCGTTACGCGGGGCTCCTACGAGCAGTACTTC
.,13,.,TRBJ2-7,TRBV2,CASSYDRSYEQYF,TGTGCCAGCAGTTACGACAGATCCTACGAGCAGTACTTC
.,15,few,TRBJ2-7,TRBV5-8,CASSPGAASSYEQYF,TGTGCCAGCAGCCCTGGAGCTGCCAGCTCCTACGAGCAGTACTTC
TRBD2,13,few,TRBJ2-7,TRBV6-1,CATSSGSSYEQYF,TGTGCCACGTCTAGCGGGAGCTCCTACGAGCAGTACTTC
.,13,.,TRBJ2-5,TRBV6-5,CASSELGQETQYF,TGTGCCAGCAGTGAATTGGGACAAGAGACCCAGTACTTC
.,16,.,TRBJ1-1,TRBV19,CASSTIPTRGNTEAFF,TGTGCCAGTAGTACAATCCCGACAAGGGGGAACACTGAAGCTTTCTTT